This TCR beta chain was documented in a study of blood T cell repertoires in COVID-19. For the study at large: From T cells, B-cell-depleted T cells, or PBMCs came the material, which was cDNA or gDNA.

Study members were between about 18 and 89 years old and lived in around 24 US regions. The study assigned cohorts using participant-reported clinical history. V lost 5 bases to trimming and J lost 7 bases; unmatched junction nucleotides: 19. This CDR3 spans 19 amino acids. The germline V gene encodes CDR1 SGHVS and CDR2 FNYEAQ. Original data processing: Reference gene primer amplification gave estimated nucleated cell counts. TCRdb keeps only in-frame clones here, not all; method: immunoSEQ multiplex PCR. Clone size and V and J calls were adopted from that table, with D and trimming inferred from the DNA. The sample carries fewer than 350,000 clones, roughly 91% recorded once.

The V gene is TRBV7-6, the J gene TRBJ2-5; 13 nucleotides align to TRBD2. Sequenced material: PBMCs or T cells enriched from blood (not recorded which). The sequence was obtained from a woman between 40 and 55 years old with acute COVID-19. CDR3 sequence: CASSLRLAGGGRLERTQYF. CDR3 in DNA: TGTGCCAGCAGCCTACGACTAGCGGGAGGAGGTAGACTGGAGCGGACCCAGTACTTC.